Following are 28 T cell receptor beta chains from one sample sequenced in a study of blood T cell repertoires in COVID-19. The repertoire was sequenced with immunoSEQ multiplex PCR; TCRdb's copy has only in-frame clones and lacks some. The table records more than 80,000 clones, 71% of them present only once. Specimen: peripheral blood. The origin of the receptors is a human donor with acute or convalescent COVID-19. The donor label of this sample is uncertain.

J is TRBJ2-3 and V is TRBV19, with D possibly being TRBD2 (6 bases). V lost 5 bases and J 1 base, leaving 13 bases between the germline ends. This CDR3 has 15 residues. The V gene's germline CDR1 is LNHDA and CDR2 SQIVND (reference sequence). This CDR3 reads CASSLPSARTDTQYF. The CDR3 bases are TGTGCCAGTAGTCTACCTAGCGCCCGCACAGATACGCAGTATTTT. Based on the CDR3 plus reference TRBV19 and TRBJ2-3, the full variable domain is DGGITQSPKYLFRKEGQNVTLSCEQNLNHDAMYWYRQDPGQGLRLIYYSQIVNDFQKGDIAEGYSVSREKKESFPLTVTSAQKNPTAFYLCASSLPSARTDTQYFGPGTRLTVL.

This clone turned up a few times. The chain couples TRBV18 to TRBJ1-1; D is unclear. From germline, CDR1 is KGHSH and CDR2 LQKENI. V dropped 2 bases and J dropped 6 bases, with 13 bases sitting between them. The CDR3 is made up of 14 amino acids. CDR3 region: CASSPTPGVSEAFF. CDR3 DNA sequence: TGTGCCAGCTCACCAACGCCCGGGGTATCTGAAGCTTTCTTT.

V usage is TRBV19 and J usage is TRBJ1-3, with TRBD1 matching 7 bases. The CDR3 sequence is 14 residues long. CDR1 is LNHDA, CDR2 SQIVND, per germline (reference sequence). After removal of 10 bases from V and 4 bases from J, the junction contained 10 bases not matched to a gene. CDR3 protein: CAIKTGNYGNTIYF. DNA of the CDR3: TGTGCCATAAAGACAGGGAACTACGGAAACACCATATATTTT.

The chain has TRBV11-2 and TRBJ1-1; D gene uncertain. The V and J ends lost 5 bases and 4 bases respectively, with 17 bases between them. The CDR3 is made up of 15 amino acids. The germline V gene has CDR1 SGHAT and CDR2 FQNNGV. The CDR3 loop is CASSLRAREGTEAFF. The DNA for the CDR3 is TGTGCCAGCAGCCTTAGGGCACGGGAGGGCACTGAAGCTTTCTTT.

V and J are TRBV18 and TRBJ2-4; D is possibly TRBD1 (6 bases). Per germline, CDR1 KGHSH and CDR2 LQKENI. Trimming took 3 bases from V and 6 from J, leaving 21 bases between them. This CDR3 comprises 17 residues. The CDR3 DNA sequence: TGTGCCAGCTCACCTGGAACAGGGTTTTCTCCACCAAACATTCAGTACTTC. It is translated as CASSPGTGFSPPNIQYF.

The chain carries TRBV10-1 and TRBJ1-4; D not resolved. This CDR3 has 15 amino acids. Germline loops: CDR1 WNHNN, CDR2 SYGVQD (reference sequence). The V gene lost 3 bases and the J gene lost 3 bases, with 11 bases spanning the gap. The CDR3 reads CASSDSKRPNEKLFF. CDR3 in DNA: TGCGCCAGCAGTGACTCCAAGAGGCCTAATGAAAAACTGTTTTTT.

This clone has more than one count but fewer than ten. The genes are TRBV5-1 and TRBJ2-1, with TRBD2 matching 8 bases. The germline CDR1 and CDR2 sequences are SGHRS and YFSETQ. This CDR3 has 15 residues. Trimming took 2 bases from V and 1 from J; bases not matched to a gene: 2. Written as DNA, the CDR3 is TGCGCCAGCAGCTTTGCGGGGGGTTCCTACAATGAGCAGTTCTTC. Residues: CASSFAGGSYNEQFF.

The CDR3: CASSESGGTADTQYF. For the CDR3, the DNA is TGTGCCAGCAGTGAAAGCGGGGGGACCGCAGATACGCAGTATTTT. V is TRBV6-1 and J is TRBJ2-3; 9 bases align to TRBD2. The V gene's germline CDR1 is MNHNS and CDR2 SASEGT. The V gene end was trimmed by 2 bases and the J gene end by 4 bases; junction bases not matched to a gene: 4. This CDR3 spans 15 amino acids.

This CDR3 reads CASSQEASGAGTDTQYF. For the CDR3, the DNA is TGCGCCAGCAGCCAAGAAGCTAGCGGGGCGGGGACAGATACGCAGTATTTT. The V call is TRBV4-1, the J call TRBJ2-3; 9 bases are shared with TRBD2. With V trimmed by 0 bases and J by 3 bases, 7 bases remained unmatched. This CDR3 contains 17 residues. Germline V CDR1 and CDR2: MGHRA, YSYEKL.

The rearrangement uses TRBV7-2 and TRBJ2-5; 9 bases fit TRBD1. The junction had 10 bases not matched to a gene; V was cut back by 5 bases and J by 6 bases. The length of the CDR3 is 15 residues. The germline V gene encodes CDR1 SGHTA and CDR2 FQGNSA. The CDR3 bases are TGTGCCAGCAGCCCCGGAGGGACAGGGCCCCAGACCCAGTACTTC. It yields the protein CASSPGGTGPQTQYF.

The CDR3 DNA is TGCGCCAGCAGCTACAGTTCGTGGCATGAAAAACTGTTTTTT. It translates to CASSYSSWHEKLFF. The rearrangement links TRBV5-1 to TRBJ1-4; unclear D gene. This CDR3 region has 14 residues. V was cut by 3 bases and J by 6 bases, with 12 bases left in between. The V gene's germline CDR1 is SGHRS and CDR2 YFSETQ.

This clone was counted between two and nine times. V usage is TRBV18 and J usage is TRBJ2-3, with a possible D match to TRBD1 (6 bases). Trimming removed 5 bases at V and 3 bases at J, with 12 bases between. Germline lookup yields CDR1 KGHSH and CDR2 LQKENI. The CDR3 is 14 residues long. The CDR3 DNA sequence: TGTGCCAGCTCAATAGGACAGAGTACAGATACGCAGTATTTT. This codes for CASSIGQSTDTQYF.

The CDR3 protein is CAGTGQLYNSPLHF. CDR3 nucleotides: TGTGCCGGGACAGGCCAGCTCTATAATTCACCCCTCCACTTT. The chain carries TRBV30 and TRBJ1-6; 8 bases match TRBD1. From germline, CDR1 is GTSNPN and CDR2 SVGIG (reference sequence). Losses at the gene ends were 8 bases for V and 3 bases for J; bases not matched to a gene: 6. This CDR3 comprises 14 residues. Together with reference TRBV30 and TRBJ1-6, the CDR3 gives the full variable domain: SQTIHQWPATLVQPVGSPLSLECTVEGTSNPNLYWYRQAAGRGLQLLFYSVGIGQISSEVPQNLSASRPQDRQFILSSKKLLLSDSGFYLCAGTGQLYNSPLHFGNGTRLTVT.

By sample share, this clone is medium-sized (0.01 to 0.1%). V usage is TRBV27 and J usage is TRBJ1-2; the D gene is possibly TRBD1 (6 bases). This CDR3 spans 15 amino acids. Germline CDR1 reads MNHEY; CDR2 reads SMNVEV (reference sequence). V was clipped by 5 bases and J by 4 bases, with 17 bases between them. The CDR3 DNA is TGTGCCAGCAGTCCCTTTAGGGGGGAGGGCTATGGCTACACCTTC. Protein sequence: CASSPFRGEGYGYTF.

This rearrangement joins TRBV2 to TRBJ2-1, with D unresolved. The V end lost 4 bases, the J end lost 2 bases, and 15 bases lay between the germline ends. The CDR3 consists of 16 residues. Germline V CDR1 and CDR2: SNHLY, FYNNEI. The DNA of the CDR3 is TGTGCCAGCAGTGGGGCTGCTCCACCCCCCTACAATGAGCAGTTCTTC. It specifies CASSGAAPPPYNEQFF.

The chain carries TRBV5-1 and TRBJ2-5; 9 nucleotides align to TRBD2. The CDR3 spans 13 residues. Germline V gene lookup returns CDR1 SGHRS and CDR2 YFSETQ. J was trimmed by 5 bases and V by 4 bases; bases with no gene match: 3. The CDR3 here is CASSDGLAETQYF. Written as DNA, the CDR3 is TGCGCCAGCAGCGACGGACTAGCGGAGACCCAGTACTTC.

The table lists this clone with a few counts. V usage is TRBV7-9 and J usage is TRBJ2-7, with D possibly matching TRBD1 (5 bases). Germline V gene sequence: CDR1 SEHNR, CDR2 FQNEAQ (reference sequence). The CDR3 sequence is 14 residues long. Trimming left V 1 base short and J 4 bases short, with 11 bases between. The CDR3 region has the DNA TGTGCCAGCAGCTTAGGGACACTACCTTACGAGCAGTACGTC. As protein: CASSLGTLPYEQYV.

The CDR3 nucleotides read TGTGCCAGCAGCCCTCGGGGGTACTCTGGAAACACCATATATTTT. Its protein is CASSPRGYSGNTIYF. The V gene is TRBV9, the J gene TRBJ1-3; a possible D gene is TRBD1 (5 bases). This CDR3 is 15 amino acids long. Germline CDR1 and CDR2: SGDLS and YYNGEE. V was clipped by 4 bases and J by 0 bases, with 11 bases between them. Based on the CDR3 plus reference TRBV9 and TRBJ1-3, the full variable domain is DSGVTQTPKHLITATGQRVTLRCSPRSGDLSVYWYQQSLDQGLQFLIQYYNGEERAKGNILERFSAQQFPDLHSELNLSSLELGDSALYFCASSPRGYSGNTIYFGEGSWLTVV.

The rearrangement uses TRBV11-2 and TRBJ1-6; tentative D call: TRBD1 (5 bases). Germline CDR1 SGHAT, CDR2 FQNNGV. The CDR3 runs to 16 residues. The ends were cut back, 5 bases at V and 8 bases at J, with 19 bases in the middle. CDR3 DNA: TGTGCCAGCAGCGGATTATTGGACCCGGGGGATTCACCCCTCCACTTT. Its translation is CASSGLLDPGDSPLHF.

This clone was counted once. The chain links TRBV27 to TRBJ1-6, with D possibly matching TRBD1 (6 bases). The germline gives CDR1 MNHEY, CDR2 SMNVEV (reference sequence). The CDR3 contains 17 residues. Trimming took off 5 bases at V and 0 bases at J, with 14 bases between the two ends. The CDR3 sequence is CASSTRTESSYNSPLHF. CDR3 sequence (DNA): TGTGCCAGCAGTACCCGGACAGAGAGCTCCTATAATTCACCCCTCCACTTT.

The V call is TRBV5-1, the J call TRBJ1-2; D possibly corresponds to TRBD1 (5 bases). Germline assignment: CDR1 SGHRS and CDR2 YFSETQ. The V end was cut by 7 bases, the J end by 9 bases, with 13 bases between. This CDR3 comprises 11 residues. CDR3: CASGDSVRYTF. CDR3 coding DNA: TGCGCCAGCGGGGACTCCGTTCGCTACACCTTC.

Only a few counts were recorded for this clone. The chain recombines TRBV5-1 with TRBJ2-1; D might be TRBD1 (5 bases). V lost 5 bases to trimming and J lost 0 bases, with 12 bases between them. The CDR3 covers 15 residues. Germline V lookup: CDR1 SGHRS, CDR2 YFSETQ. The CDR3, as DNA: TGCGCCAGCAGTCGAAGCCAGGGCTCCTACAATGAGCAGTTCTTC. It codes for CASSRSQGSYNEQFF.

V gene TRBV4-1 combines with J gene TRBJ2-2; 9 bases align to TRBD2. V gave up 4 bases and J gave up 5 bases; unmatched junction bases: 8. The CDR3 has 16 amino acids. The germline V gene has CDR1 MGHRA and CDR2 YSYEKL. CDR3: CASSLRRGGPTGELFF. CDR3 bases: TGCGCCAGCAGCCTCCGGCGGGGGGGCCCAACCGGGGAGCTGTTTTTT.

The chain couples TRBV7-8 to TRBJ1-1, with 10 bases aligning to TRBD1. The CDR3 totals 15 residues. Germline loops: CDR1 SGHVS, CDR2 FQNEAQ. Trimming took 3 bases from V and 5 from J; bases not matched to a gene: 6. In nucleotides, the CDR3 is TGTGCCAGCAGCTTTCGGGACAGGGGAATTACTGAAGCTTTCTTT. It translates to CASSFRDRGITEAFF.

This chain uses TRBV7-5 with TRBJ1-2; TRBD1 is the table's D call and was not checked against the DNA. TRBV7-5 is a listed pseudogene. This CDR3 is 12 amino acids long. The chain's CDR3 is CARSLDTYGYTF. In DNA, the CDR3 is TGTGCCAGAAGCTTAGACACCTATGGCTACACCTTC.

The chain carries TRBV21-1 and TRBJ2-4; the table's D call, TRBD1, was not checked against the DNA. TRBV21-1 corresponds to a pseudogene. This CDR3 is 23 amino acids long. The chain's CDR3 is CASSPPGTGAAGQPGCAKNIQYF. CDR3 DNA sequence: TGTGCCAGCAGCCCCCCCGGGACAGGAGCCGCCGGACAACCCGGTTGTGCCAAAAACATTCAGTACTTC.

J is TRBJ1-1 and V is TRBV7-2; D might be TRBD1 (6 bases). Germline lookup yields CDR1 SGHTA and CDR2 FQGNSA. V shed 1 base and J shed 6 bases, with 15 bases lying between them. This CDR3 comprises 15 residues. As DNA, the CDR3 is TGTGCCAGCAGCTTAGGGGGGGGGCCAAGGGCTGAAGCTTTCTTT. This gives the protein CASSLGGGPRAEAFF. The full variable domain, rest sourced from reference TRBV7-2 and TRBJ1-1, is GAGVSQSPSNKVTEKGKDVELRCDPISGHTALYWYRQSLGQGLEFLIYFQGNSAPDKSGLPSDRFSAERTGGSVSTLTIQRTQQEDSAVYLCASSLGGGPRAEAFFGQGTRLTVV.

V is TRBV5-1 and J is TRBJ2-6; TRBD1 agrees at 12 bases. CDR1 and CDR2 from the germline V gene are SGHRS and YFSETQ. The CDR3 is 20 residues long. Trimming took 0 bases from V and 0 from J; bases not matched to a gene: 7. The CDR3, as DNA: TGCGCCAGCAGCTTGGCAAGGGGACAGGGGGCAAACTCTGGGGCCAACGTCCTGACTTTC. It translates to CASSLARGQGANSGANVLTF.